This T cell receptor beta chain is drawn from a study of cytomegalovirus exposure and HLA in healthy donors. Points from the study as a whole: Immune exposure information comprised only CMV serostatus. It was reported that TCR beta sequences correctly inferred the HLA-A and HLA-B alleles for most subjects. Previously analyzed data showed that most TCR beta V segments were productive at a frequency of about 87% or about 30%.

PCR amplification relied on 60 Vbeta primers (plus 13 Jbeta primers). TCRdb's table, derived via immunoSEQ multiplex PCR, lists solely in-frame clones and lacks some. The sample has tens of thousands of clones; approximately 84% are singletons. The count of this clone is one. Its cognate antigen is unknown. This CDR3 contains 13 residues. Germline lookup yields CDR1 MNHEY and CDR2 SMNVEV (reference sequence). With 4 bases removed from V and 2 bases from J, the gap between germline ends came to 9 bases. The rearrangement uses TRBV27 and TRBJ2-7; the D gene is possibly TRBD1 (6 bases). This sequence was found in a man aged 50-60 years in good health and CMV-seronegative. What was sequenced was PBMCs. CDR3 region: CASSWGTPYEQYF. The CDR3 DNA is TGTGCCAGCAGTTGGGGGACACCCTACGAGCAGTACTTC.